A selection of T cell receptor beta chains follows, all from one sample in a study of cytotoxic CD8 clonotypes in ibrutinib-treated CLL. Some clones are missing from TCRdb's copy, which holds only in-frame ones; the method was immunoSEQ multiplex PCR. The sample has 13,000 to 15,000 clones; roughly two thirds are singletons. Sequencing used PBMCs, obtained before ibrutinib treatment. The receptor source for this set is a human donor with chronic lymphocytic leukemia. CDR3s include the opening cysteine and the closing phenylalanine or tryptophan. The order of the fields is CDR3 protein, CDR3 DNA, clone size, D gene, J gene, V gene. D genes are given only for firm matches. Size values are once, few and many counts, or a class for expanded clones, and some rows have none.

CDR3 protein: CASSLGHTLGGSETQYF
CDR3 DNA: TGTGCCAGCAGCTTAGGGCATACCTTAGGGGGCTCGGAGACCCAGTACTTC
clone size: NA
D gene: TRBD1
J gene: TRBJ2-5
V gene: TRBV7-9

CDR3 protein: CSVPPRGGGTDTQYF
CDR3 DNA: TGCAGCGTCCCCCCTCGCGGGGGGGGTACAGATACGCAGTATTTT
clone size: few
D gene: TRBD2
J gene: TRBJ2-3
V gene: TRBV29-1

CDR3 protein: CASSKLQTANTEAFF
CDR3 DNA: TGTGCCAGTAGTAAACTCCAGACAGCAAACACTGAAGCTTTCTTT
clone size: NA
D gene: NA
J gene: TRBJ1-1
V gene: TRBV19

CDR3 protein: CASSGRGLGNEKLFF
CDR3 DNA: TGTGCCAGCAGCGGCAGGGGGCTGGGGAATGAAAAACTGTTTTTT
clone size: NA
D gene: TRBD1
J gene: TRBJ1-4
V gene: TRBV5-6

CDR3 protein: CASSQVGGGYYNEQFF
CDR3 DNA: TGCGCCAGCAGCCAAGTGGGCGGGGGCTACTACAATGAGCAGTTCTTC
clone size: NA
D gene: NA
J gene: TRBJ2-1
V gene: TRBV4-1

CDR3 protein: CASSPGDTQYF
CDR3 DNA: TGTGCCAGCTCACCGGGAGATACGCAGTATTTT
clone size: medium-sized
D gene: NA
J gene: TRBJ2-3
V gene: TRBV18

CDR3 protein: CASSILGQGAGELFF
CDR3 DNA: TGTGCCAGTAGTATTCTAGGACAGGGGGCCGGGGAGCTGTTTTTT
clone size: NA
D gene: TRBD1
J gene: TRBJ2-2
V gene: TRBV19

CDR3 protein: CASLNARANYGYTF
CDR3 DNA: TGTGCCAGCTTAAACGCCAGGGCTAACTATGGCTACACCTTC
clone size: NA
D gene: NA
J gene: TRBJ1-2
V gene: TRBV18

CDR3 protein: CASSQEQVSSYNEQFF
CDR3 DNA: TGTGCCAGCAGCCAAGAACAGGTGAGCTCCTACAATGAGCAGTTCTTC
clone size: once
D gene: NA
J gene: TRBJ2-1
V gene: TRBV4-2

CDR3 protein: CASSPGQKNIQYF
CDR3 DNA: TGTGCCAGCAGCCCGGGACAGAAAAACATTCAGTACTTC
clone size: NA
D gene: TRBD1
J gene: TRBJ2-4
V gene: TRBV11-2

CDR3 protein: CASSPFKQGLNQPQHF
CDR3 DNA: TGTGCCAGCAGTCCATTCAAACAGGGGCTCAATCAGCCCCAGCATTTT
clone size: NA
D gene: TRBD1
J gene: TRBJ1-5
V gene: TRBV7-7

CDR3 protein: CASSPVEGEGLSYEQYF
CDR3 DNA: TGTGCCAGCAGCCCCGTTGAAGGGGAGGGCCTATCCTACGAGCAGTACTTC
clone size: NA
D gene: TRBD2
J gene: TRBJ2-7
V gene: TRBV7-8

CDR3 protein: CASSLAGYEQYF
CDR3 DNA: TGTGCCAGCAGTTTAGCGGGCTACGAGCAGTACTTC
clone size: NA
D gene: NA
J gene: TRBJ2-7
V gene: TRBV27

CDR3 protein: CASSLSSVGSPLHF
CDR3 DNA: TGTGCCAGCAGTTTATCCTCGGTAGGGTCACCCCTCCACTTT
clone size: NA
D gene: NA
J gene: TRBJ1-6
V gene: TRBV27

CDR3 protein: CASSQGLLAGGWGTQETQYF
CDR3 DNA: TGTGCCAGCAGCCAAGGCCTGCTAGCGGGGGGCTGGGGGACACAAGAGACCCAGTACTTC
clone size: few
D gene: TRBD2
J gene: TRBJ2-5
V gene: TRBV14

CDR3 protein: CASSVLEGGAFF
CDR3 DNA: TGTGCCAGCAGCGTCCTAGAGGGGGGAGCTTTCTTT
clone size: NA
D gene: NA
J gene: TRBJ1-1
V gene: TRBV9

CDR3 protein: CASSPPSGTHRTTDF
CDR3 DNA: TGTGCCAGCTCACCACCGTCGGGGACTCACCGCACGACGGACTTC
clone size: NA
D gene: NA
J gene: TRBJ2-7
V gene: TRBV18

CDR3 protein: CASSQGAETSVETQYF
CDR3 DNA: TGTGCCAGCAGCCAAGGTGCCGAGACTAGCGTTGAGACCCAGTACTTC
clone size: NA
D gene: TRBD2
J gene: TRBJ2-5
V gene: TRBV4-2

CDR3 protein: CASSPGQGAIAKNIQYF
CDR3 DNA: TGTGCCAGCAGCCCGGGACAGGGGGCCATAGCCAAAAACATTCAGTACTTC
clone size: NA
D gene: TRBD1
J gene: TRBJ2-4
V gene: TRBV5-4

CDR3 protein: CASTGAYEQYF
CDR3 DNA: TGTGCCAGCACTGGTGCCTACGAGCAGTACTTC
clone size: medium-sized
D gene: NA
J gene: TRBJ2-7
V gene: TRBV2

CDR3 protein: CASSKEGGLAGQPQHF
CDR3 DNA: TGTGCCAGTAGTAAAGAGGGAGGCTTAGCGGGGCAGCCCCAGCATTTT
clone size: few
D gene: NA
J gene: TRBJ1-5
V gene: TRBV19

CDR3 protein: CASSSSGTVYGYTF
CDR3 DNA: TGTGCCAGCAGTTCCTCCGGGACAGTATATGGCTACACCTTC
clone size: NA
D gene: TRBD1
J gene: TRBJ1-2
V gene: TRBV27

CDR3 protein: CASSETGISTDTQYF
CDR3 DNA: TGTGCCAGTAGTGAAACAGGGATTAGCACAGATACGCAGTATTTT
clone size: NA
D gene: NA
J gene: TRBJ2-3
V gene: TRBV19

CDR3 protein: CASSGDTYEQYF
CDR3 DNA: TGCGCCAGCAGCGGGGACACCTACGAGCAGTACTTC
clone size: NA
D gene: NA
J gene: TRBJ2-7
V gene: TRBV10-1

CDR3 protein: CASSMWQGAYEQYF
CDR3 DNA: TGTGCCAGTAGTATGTGGCAGGGTGCCTACGAGCAGTACTTC
clone size: NA
D gene: NA
J gene: TRBJ2-7
V gene: TRBV19

CDR3 protein: CASIATGPPLHF
CDR3 DNA: TGTGCCAGCATCGCGACAGGGCCACCCCTCCACTTT
clone size: few
D gene: TRBD1
J gene: TRBJ1-6
V gene: TRBV27

CDR3 protein: CASSDTLRDILYEQYF
CDR3 DNA: TGTGCCAGCAGTGACACACTCCGGGACATCCTCTACGAGCAGTACTTC
clone size: NA
D gene: NA
J gene: TRBJ2-7
V gene: TRBV6-1

CDR3 protein: CASSYGRGYTF
CDR3 DNA: TGTGCCAGCAGTTACGGGAGGGGCTACACCTTC
clone size: few
D gene: NA
J gene: TRBJ1-2
V gene: TRBV6-5

CDR3 protein: CASSSSVGQETQYF
CDR3 DNA: TGTGCCAGCAGTAGTTCGGTGGGCCAAGAGACCCAGTACTTC
clone size: NA
D gene: NA
J gene: TRBJ2-5
V gene: TRBV6-1

CDR3 protein: CASSGRPDTQYF
CDR3 DNA: TGTGCCAGCAGTGGGAGGCCAGATACGCAGTATTTT
clone size: NA
D gene: NA
J gene: TRBJ2-3
V gene: TRBV2

CDR3 protein: CSAGPDGGYTF
CDR3 DNA: TGCAGTGCTGGCCCCGACGGCGGCTACACCTTC
clone size: NA
D gene: NA
J gene: TRBJ1-2
V gene: TRBV20-1

CDR3 protein: CASSLALDTNTGELFF
CDR3 DNA: TGTGCCAGCAGCTTAGCCTTGGACACGAACACCGGGGAGCTGTTTTTT
clone size: NA
D gene: NA
J gene: TRBJ2-2
V gene: TRBV7-6

CDR3 protein: CASSNDNNSPLHF
CDR3 DNA: TGCGCCAGCAGCAACGACAATAATTCACCCCTCCACTTT
clone size: many
D gene: NA
J gene: TRBJ1-6
V gene: TRBV4-1

CDR3 protein: CASRETGVGEKLFF
CDR3 DNA: TGTGCCAGTAGAGAGACAGGGGTCGGGGAAAAACTGTTTTTT
clone size: many
D gene: TRBD1
J gene: TRBJ1-4
V gene: TRBV19

CDR3 protein: CASSGTTTYEQYF
CDR3 DNA: TGTGCCAGCAGCGGAACCACTACCTACGAGCAGTACTTC
clone size: NA
D gene: NA
J gene: TRBJ2-7
V gene: TRBV7-9

CDR3 protein: CARSKGQGLGGYTF
CDR3 DNA: TGTGCCAGAAGCAAAGGACAGGGTTTGGGTGGCTACACCTTC
clone size: NA
D gene: TRBD1
J gene: TRBJ1-2
V gene: TRBV5-3

CDR3 protein: CSSPGPRGGTDTQYF
CDR3 DNA: TGCAGCTCCCCCGGTCCGCGGGGTGGTACAGATACGCAGTATTTT
clone size: NA
D gene: NA
J gene: TRBJ2-3
V gene: TRBV29-1

CDR3 protein: CASFPTGGGSSNEQFF
CDR3 DNA: TGTGCCAGCTTCCCCACGGGCGGGGGGTCCTCCAATGAGCAGTTCTTC
clone size: NA
D gene: TRBD2
J gene: TRBJ2-1
V gene: TRBV7-9

CDR3 protein: CASRTGVSGNTIYF
CDR3 DNA: TGTGCCAGCCGGACTGGGGTCTCTGGAAACACCATATATTTT
clone size: NA
D gene: NA
J gene: TRBJ1-3
V gene: TRBV2

CDR3 protein: CASSPQGDYGYTF
CDR3 DNA: TGCGCCAGCAGCCCGCAGGGTGACTATGGCTACACCTTC
clone size: NA
D gene: NA
J gene: TRBJ1-2
V gene: TRBV5-1

CDR3 protein: CSVHRDRNTGELFF
CDR3 DNA: TGCAGCGTTCACCGGGACAGGAACACCGGGGAGCTGTTTTTT
clone size: NA
D gene: TRBD1
J gene: TRBJ2-2
V gene: TRBV29-1

CDR3 protein: CASSFAEGSGYTF
CDR3 DNA: TGTGCCAGCAGTTTCGCGGAGGGCTCAGGCTACACCTTC
clone size: NA
D gene: NA
J gene: TRBJ1-2
V gene: TRBV27

CDR3 protein: CASSSFLGYTF
CDR3 DNA: TGTGCCAGCAGCTCATTTCTGGGCTACACCTTC
clone size: NA
D gene: NA
J gene: TRBJ1-2
V gene: TRBV11-2

CDR3 protein: CASSPAGSGANVLTF
CDR3 DNA: TGTGCCAGCAGCCCAGCGGGGTCGGGAGCCAACGTCCTGACTTTC
clone size: NA
D gene: TRBD2
J gene: TRBJ2-6
V gene: TRBV5-5

CDR3 protein: CASSVGQETQYF
CDR3 DNA: TGTGCCAGCAGCGTAGGGCAGGAGACCCAGTACTTC
clone size: NA
D gene: NA
J gene: TRBJ2-5
V gene: TRBV9

CDR3 protein: CASGVVGGSLDEQFF
CDR3 DNA: TGTGCCAGCGGGGTGGTAGGGGGATCGTTAGATGAGCAGTTCTTC
clone size: NA
D gene: NA
J gene: TRBJ2-1
V gene: TRBV27